One and the same sample provided the 17 T cell receptor beta chains below, sequenced in a study of blood T cell repertoires in COVID-19. Assay used: immunoSEQ multiplex PCR; TCRdb lists only in-frame clones, some missing. The sample lists 150,000 to 200,000 clones, around four fifths occurring once. Sequencing used peripheral blood. These receptors all stem from a woman between 55 and 75 years old with acute or convalescent COVID-19.

The chain employs TRBV11-1 and TRBJ1-6, with D tentatively TRBD1 (6 bases). Trimming left V 5 bases short and J 0 bases short, with 11 bases between. This CDR3 is 16 amino acids long. CDR1 is SGHAT, CDR2 FQDESV, per germline (reference sequence). The CDR3 loop is CASSDRLSSYNSPLHF. The CDR3 region has the DNA TGTGCCAGCAGCGACAGGTTAAGCTCCTATAATTCACCCCTCCACTTT.

The V call is TRBV5-1, the J call TRBJ1-2; D is uncertain. The CDR3 is made up of 13 amino acids. Looked up from germline, CDR1 is SGHRS and CDR2 is YFSETQ. Trimming took off 0 bases at V and 8 bases at J, with 11 bases between the two ends. Here the CDR3 DNA reads TGCGCCAGCAGCTTGGCCGGCGGGGTCGGCTACACCTTC. Translation: CASSLAGGVGYTF.

The chain couples TRBV5-1 to TRBJ2-7; possibly TRBD2 for D (6 bases). Trimming took off 1 base at V and 3 bases at J, with 8 bases between the two ends. The CDR3 has 13 amino acids. The germline V gene has CDR1 SGHRS and CDR2 YFSETQ. This CDR3 is CASSLQEGYEQYF. CDR3 in DNA: TGCGCCAGCAGCTTGCAGGAGGGCTACGAGCAGTACTTC.

This clone was detected a few times. The chain carries TRBV19 and TRBJ1-1; perhaps TRBD1 as D (5 bases). CDR1 and CDR2 (germline): LNHDA, SQIVND (reference sequence). The CDR3 is 16 amino acids. V was clipped by 4 bases and J by 1 base, with 16 bases between them. This CDR3 is CASSTRVRGTNTEAFF. The CDR3 nucleotides are TGTGCCAGTAGTACCAGGGTAAGAGGAACGAACACTGAAGCTTTCTTT.

This chain uses TRBV11-2 with TRBJ1-1, with D unclear. The CDR3 totals 16 residues. Between the trimmed V and J ends, which lost 1 base and 1 base, there was a span of 13 bases. Germline V gene data show CDR1 as SGHAT and CDR2 as FQNNGV. CDR3 nucleotides: TGTGCCAGCAGCTTAGTAGGAGGGCGCAGGAACACTGAAGCTTTCTTT. This codes for CASSLVGGRRNTEAFF.

The chain uses TRBV6-5 and TRBJ2-3, with D possibly being TRBD2 (5 bases). Trimming stripped 2 bases from V and 8 bases from J, with 20 bases between. Germline CDR1 is MNHEY and CDR2 is SVGAGI. The CDR3 runs 16 residues. Here the CDR3 DNA reads TGTGCCAGCAGTTACCTGCGGGCCTCACAGATTGGTACGCAGTATTTT. Protein sequence: CASSYLRASQIGTQYF.

The chain couples TRBV5-8 to TRBJ2-3, with TRBD1 as a possible D gene (5 bases). The CDR3 is 16 residues long. Germline V gene data show CDR1 as SGHTS and CDR2 as YDEGEE. The V and J ends lost 0 bases and 0 bases respectively, with 11 bases between them. CDR3 loop: CASSLGQGPSTDTQYF. Written as DNA, the CDR3 is TGTGCCAGCAGCTTGGGGCAGGGTCCTAGCACAGATACGCAGTATTTT. The full variable domain, completed using reference TRBV5-8 and TRBJ2-3, is EAGVTQSPTHLIKTRGQQATLRCSPISGHTSVYWYQQALGLGLQFLLWYDEGEERNRGNFPPRFSGRQFPNYSSELNVNALELEDSALYLCASSLGQGPSTDTQYFGPGTRLTVL.

The rearrangement uses TRBV6-2 or TRBV6-3 and TRBJ1-6, with D tentatively TRBD1 (5 bases). Trimming cost V 4 bases and J 4 bases, with 11 bases left between them. This CDR3 spans 15 amino acids. Germline CDR1 and CDR2: MNHEY and SVGEGT. In DNA form, the CDR3 reads TGTGCCAGCAGTTTTACGGGACTGTATAATTCACCCCTCCACTTT. It translates to CASSFTGLYNSPLHF.

This clone was picked up a small number of times. V gene TRBV28 combines with J gene TRBJ2-1; TRBD2 aligns across 10 bases. Trimming cost V 3 bases and J 4 bases; bases outside gene matches: 9. The germline V gene has CDR1 MDHEN and CDR2 SYDVKM. This CDR3 has 17 amino acids. The CDR3 protein is CASSFGTSGVEYNEQFF. The CDR3 bases are TGTGCCAGCAGTTTTGGCACTAGCGGGGTTGAGTACAATGAGCAGTTCTTC.

The chain employs TRBV5-5 and TRBJ1-4; no clear D gene. The CDR3 runs 15 residues. Trimming took off 0 bases at V and 3 bases at J, with 9 bases between the two ends. The germline CDR1 and CDR2 sequences are SGHKS and YYEKEE (reference sequence). This CDR3 reads CASSLAVQANEKLFF. Here the CDR3 DNA reads TGTGCCAGCAGCTTGGCGGTCCAAGCTAATGAAAAACTGTTTTTT.

The chain is built from TRBV4-3 and TRBJ2-1; TRBD2 agrees at 13 bases. The CDR3 covers 16 residues. The germline V gene encodes CDR1 LGHNA and CDR2 YSLEER. The V segment lost 0 bases and the J segment 7 bases; nucleotides outside the gene matches: 3. CDR3 DNA: TGCGCCAGCAGCCAAGAACTAGCGGGGGGGCGAAATGAGCAGTTCTTC. It specifies CASSQELAGGRNEQFF.

The rearrangement joins TRBV21-1 to TRBJ2-3; the D segment call TRBD2 is taken from the table without a DNA check. TRBV21-1 is tagged as a pseudogene. This CDR3 contains 17 residues. Written as DNA, the CDR3 is TGTGCCAGCAGCAAAGTTCCGGCTAGCCGGAGCACAGATACGCAGTATTTT. Protein sequence: CASSKVPASRSTDTQYF.

The chain has TRBV18 and TRBJ1-1; 8 nucleotides line up with TRBD1. From germline, CDR1 is KGHSH and CDR2 LQKENI. V lost 8 bases, J lost 4 bases, and 6 bases stayed unmatched. This CDR3 contains 13 residues. For the CDR3, the DNA is TGTGCCAGCCGGGGACAGGCGAGCACTGAAGCTTTCTTT. It encodes CASRGQASTEAFF.

This chain connects TRBV18 to TRBJ1-1; a weak D match, TRBD1 (5 bases). V was trimmed by 5 bases and J by 10 bases, leaving 23 bases between them. Looked up from germline, CDR1 is KGHSH and CDR2 is LQKENI. The CDR3 is 15 amino acids. The CDR3 sequence is CASSTTTAREVRAFF. The CDR3 DNA reads TGTGCCAGCTCAACCACCACCGCCAGGGAGGTGAGAGCTTTCTTT.

V gene TRBV30 combines with J gene TRBJ2-5, with D uncertain. CDR3 length equals 14 residues. CDR1 is GTSNPN and CDR2 is SVGIG in the germline V gene (reference sequence). Trimming took 4 bases from V and 2 from J, leaving 14 bases between them. CDR3 amino acids: CAWTLLGYQETQYF. In nucleotides, the CDR3 is TGTGCCTGGACACTCCTGGGCTATCAAGAGACCCAGTACTTC.

V is TRBV15 and J is TRBJ2-7, with D tentatively TRBD2 (6 bases). Germline values: CDR1 LNHNV, CDR2 YYDKDF (reference sequence). V was shortened by 7 bases and J by 0 bases, with 16 bases between the two germline ends. The CDR3 runs to 15 residues. The CDR3 sequence: CATTRGGALSYEQYF. CDR3 DNA sequence: TGTGCCACCACCCGAGGAGGGGCTCTCTCCTACGAGCAGTACTTC.

The gene calls are TRBV19 and TRBJ2-7; the D is unclear. The CDR3 contains 14 residues. Trimming removed 0 bases at V and 4 bases at J, with 10 bases between. Germline assignment: CDR1 LNHDA and CDR2 SQIVND (reference sequence). CDR3 sequence (DNA): TGTGCCAGTAGTATAGATCTGAGAGCGTACGAGCAGTACTTC. Residues: CASSIDLRAYEQYF. Using reference TRBV19 and TRBJ2-7 for the parts outside the CDR3, the full variable domain is DGGITQSPKYLFRKEGQNVTLSCEQNLNHDAMYWYRQDPGQGLRLIYYSQIVNDFQKGDIAEGYSVSREKKESFPLTVTSAQKNPTAFYLCASSIDLRAYEQYFGPGTRLTVT.